This T cell receptor (beta chain) was observed in a study of CD8 T cells in ankylosing spondylitis. Study observations and caveats: Blood from ankylosing spondylitis patients appeared to carry a characteristic roughly 8-variant TCR beta motif.

A single record per CDR3 protein comes from TCRdb applying MiXCR to the 5' RACE reads. The table records 350,000 to 450,000 distinct CDR3 sequences, more than 25% of them present only once. Comment on this clonotype: Antigen specificity is unknown.

Germline V gene data show CDR1 as DFQATT and CDR2 as SNEGSKA (reference sequence). This CDR3 has 14 amino acids. Trimming cost V 3 bases and J 0 bases, with 10 bases left between them. The sequencing sample was made of blood, either unsorted or a sorted T cell fraction (not recorded which). This chain links TRBV20-1 with TRBJ2-3, with unresolved D. This receptor was taken from a male donor with ankylosing spondylitis. The CDR3 is CSARVSASTDTQYF. Here the CDR3 DNA reads TGCAGTGCTAGGGTTTCAGCGAGCACAGATACGCAGTATTTT.